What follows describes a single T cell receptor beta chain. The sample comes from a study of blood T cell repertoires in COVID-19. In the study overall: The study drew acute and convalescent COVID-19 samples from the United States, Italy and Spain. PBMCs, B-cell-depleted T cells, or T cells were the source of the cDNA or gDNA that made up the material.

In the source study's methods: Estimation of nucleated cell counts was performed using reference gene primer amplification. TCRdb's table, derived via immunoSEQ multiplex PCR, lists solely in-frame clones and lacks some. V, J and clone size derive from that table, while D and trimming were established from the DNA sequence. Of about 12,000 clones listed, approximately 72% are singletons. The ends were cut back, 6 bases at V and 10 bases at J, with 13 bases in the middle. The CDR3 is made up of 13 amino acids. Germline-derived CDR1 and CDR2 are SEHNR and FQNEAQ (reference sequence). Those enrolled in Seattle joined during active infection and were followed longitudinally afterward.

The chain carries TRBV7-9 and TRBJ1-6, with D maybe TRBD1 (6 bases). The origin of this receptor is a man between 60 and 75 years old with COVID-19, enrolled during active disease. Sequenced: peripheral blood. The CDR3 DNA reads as TGTGCCAGCAGTTATACAGGGATGTCACCCCTCCACTTT. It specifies CASSYTGMSPLHF.